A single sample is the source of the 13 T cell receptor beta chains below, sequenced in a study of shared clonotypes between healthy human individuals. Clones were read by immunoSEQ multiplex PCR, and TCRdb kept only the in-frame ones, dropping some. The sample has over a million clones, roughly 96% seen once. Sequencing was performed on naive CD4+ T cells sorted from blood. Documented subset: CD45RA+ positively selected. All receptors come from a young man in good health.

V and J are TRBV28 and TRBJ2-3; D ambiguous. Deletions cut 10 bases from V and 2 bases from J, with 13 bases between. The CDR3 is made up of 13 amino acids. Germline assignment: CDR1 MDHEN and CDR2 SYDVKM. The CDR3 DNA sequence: TGTGCCATCTCATCCCATCCCACAGATACGCAGTATTTT. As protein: CAISSHPTDTQYF.

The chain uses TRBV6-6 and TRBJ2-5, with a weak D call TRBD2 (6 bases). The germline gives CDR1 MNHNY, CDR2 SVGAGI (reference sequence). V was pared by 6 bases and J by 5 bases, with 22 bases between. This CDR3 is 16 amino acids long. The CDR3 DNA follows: TGTGCCAGCAGAGCCGGGAGTCGGGCAGGGCGGGAGACCCAGTACTTC. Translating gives CASRAGSRAGRETQYF.

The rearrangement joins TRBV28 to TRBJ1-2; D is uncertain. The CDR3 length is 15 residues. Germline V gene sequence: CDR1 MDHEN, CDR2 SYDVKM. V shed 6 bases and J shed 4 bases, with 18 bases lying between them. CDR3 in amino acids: CASRSPGGSTYGYTF. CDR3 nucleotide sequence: TGTGCCAGCAGGTCGCCGGGCGGAAGTACCTATGGCTACACCTTC.

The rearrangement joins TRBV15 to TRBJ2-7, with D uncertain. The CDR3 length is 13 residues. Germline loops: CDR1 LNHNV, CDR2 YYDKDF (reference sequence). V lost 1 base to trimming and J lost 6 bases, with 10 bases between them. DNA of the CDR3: TGTGCCACCAGCAGAGGCGCTCGGGCCGAGCAGTACTTC. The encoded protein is CATSRGARAEQYF.

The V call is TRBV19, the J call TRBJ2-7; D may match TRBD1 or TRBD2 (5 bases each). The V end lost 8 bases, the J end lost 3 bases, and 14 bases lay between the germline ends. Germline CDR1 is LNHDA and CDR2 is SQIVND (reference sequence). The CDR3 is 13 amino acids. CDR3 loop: CASRGRGVYEQYF. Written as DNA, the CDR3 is TGTGCCAGTCGTGGGAGAGGGGTCTACGAGCAGTACTTC.

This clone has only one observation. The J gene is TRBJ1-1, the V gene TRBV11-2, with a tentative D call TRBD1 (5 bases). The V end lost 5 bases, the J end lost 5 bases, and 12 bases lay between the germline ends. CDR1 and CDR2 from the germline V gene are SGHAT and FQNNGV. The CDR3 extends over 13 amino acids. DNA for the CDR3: TGTGCCAGCAGCCGAGGGGTTAGGACTGAAGCTTTCTTT. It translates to CASSRGVRTEAFF.

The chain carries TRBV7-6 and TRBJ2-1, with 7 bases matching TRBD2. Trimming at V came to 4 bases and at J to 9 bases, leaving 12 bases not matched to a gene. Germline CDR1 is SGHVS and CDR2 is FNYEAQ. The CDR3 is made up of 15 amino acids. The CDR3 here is CASSSKRDPTREQFF. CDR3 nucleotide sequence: TGTGCCAGCAGCTCCAAGCGGGACCCTACGCGTGAGCAGTTCTTC. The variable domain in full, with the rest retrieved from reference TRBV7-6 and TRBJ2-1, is GAGVSQSPRYKVTKRGQDVALRCDPISGHVSLYWYRQALGQGPEFLTYFNYEAQQDKSGLPNDRFSAERPEGSISTLTIQRTEQRDSAMYRCASSSKRDPTREQFFGPGTRLTVL.

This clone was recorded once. The CDR3 loop reads CASSLRTGVRIRSGSEVDTQYF. The CDR3 DNA reads TGCGCCAGCAGCTTGAGGACAGGAGTCCGAATTAGGAGCGGGAGCGAAGTAGATACGCAGTATTTT. This chain joins TRBV5-1 and TRBJ2-3; weak D call: TRBD2 (8 bases). The germline V gene has CDR1 SGHRS and CDR2 YFSETQ. CDR3 length: 22 amino acids. Deletions cut 1 base from V and 5 bases from J, with 35 bases between.

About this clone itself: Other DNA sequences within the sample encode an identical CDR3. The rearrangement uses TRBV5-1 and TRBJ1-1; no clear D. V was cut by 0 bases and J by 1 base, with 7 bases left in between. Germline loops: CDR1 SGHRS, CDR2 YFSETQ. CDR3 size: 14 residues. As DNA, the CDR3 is TGCGCCAGCAGCTTGGACAGATCGAACACTGAAGCTTTCTTT. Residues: CASSLDRSNTEAFF.

The CDR3 reads CSVGSGPQFNEQFF. CDR3 in DNA: TGCAGCGTTGGTTCCGGGCCCCAATTCAATGAGCAGTTCTTC. This chain uses TRBV29-1 with TRBJ2-1; D remains ambiguous. Trimming left V 4 bases short and J 6 bases short, with 16 bases between. Germline V gives CDR1 SQVTM, CDR2 ANQGSEA. This CDR3 comprises 14 residues.

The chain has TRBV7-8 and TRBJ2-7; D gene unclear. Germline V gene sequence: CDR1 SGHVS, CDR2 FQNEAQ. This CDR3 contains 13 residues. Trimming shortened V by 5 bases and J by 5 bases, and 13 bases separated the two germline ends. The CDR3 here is CASSPTHLDEQYF. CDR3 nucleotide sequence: TGTGCCAGCAGCCCTACCCACCTTGACGAGCAGTACTTC.

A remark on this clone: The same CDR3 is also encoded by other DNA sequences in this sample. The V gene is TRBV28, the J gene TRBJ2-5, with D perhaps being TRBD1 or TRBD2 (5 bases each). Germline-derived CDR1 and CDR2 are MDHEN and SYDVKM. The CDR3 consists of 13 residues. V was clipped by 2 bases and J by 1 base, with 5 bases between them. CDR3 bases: TGTGCCAGCAGTTTAGGGGGCCAAGAGACCCAGTACTTC. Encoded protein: CASSLGGQETQYF.

CDR3 protein: CASSSGTGFWNTIYF. CDR3 bases: TGTGCCAGTAGTTCCGGGACAGGATTTTGGAACACCATATATTTT. V gene TRBV19 combines with J gene TRBJ1-3; 8 bases line up with TRBD1. CDR1 LNHDA and CDR2 SQIVND come from the germline V gene (reference sequence). The V gene end was trimmed by 5 bases and the J gene end by 7 bases; junction bases not matched to a gene: 10. This CDR3 contains 15 residues.